This record concerns one T cell receptor beta chain sequence. Its target is not known. Germline assignment: CDR1 DFQATT and CDR2 SNEGSKA (reference sequence). The CDR3 covers 14 residues. J lost 4 bases, V lost 3 bases, and 2 bases had no gene match. Healthy Caucasians, and only they, were the donors. One entry per CDR3 protein, called by TCRdb with MiXCR from the 5' RACE reads. The sample shows roughly 720,000 distinct CDR3 sequences, 15% to 20% of them seen only once. The record originates from a study of identical twins. General observations from the study: Beta out-of-frame twin sharing showed a weaker excess.

The same sample was also studied in work on T cells expressing NK-cell markers. That study adds: From sorted CD3+CD56+NKG2C+, CD3+CD56+NKG2C- and CD3+CD56-NKG2C+ T cells came the TCR beta repertoires. The use of an anti-gamma-delta TCR antibody, which was added in several experiments, restricted sorting to T cells expressing alpha-beta TCR.

The sample comprised PBMCs. This TCR came from a woman younger than 30 in good health. This chain connects TRBV20-1 to TRBJ2-2, with 10 positions matching TRBD2. Here the CDR3 reads CSARQRGGTGELFF. In DNA form, the CDR3 reads TGCAGTGCTAGGCAGCGGGGGGGCACCGGGGAGCTGTTTTTT.